This is a list of T cell receptor beta chains from one sample in a study of cytomegalovirus exposure and HLA in healthy donors. Assay: immunoSEQ multiplex PCR; the TCRdb copy retains only in-frame clones and omits some. Among over 150,000 clones listed, about 89% were seen once. The sequenced material came from PBMCs. These receptor sequences come from a woman aged 18 to 35 in good health and CMV-seropositive. Both conserved end residues are part of each CDR3. The D gene is left open where the match is weak. Some rows have no size entry. The others give once, few or many, or a class for an expanded clone.

J gene: TRBJ1-1; clone size: NA; D gene: NA; V gene: TRBV6-6; CDR3 DNA: TGTGCCAGCAGTATCATACAGGGAGGGAGCACTGAAGCTTTCTTT; CDR3 protein: CASSIIQGGSTEAFF
J gene: TRBJ2-3; clone size: NA; D gene: TRBD2; V gene: TRBV2; CDR3 DNA: TGTGCCAGCAGTTGGGTAGCGGGGGACTCTCGCACAGATACGCAGTATTTT; CDR3 protein: CASSWVAGDSRTDTQYF
J gene: TRBJ2-3; clone size: NA; D gene: TRBD2; V gene: TRBV15; CDR3 DNA: TGTGCCACCAGCAGAGATCCCCGGGGGGGCACTGATACGCAGTATTTT; CDR3 protein: CATSRDPRGGTDTQYF
J gene: TRBJ2-5; clone size: NA; D gene: NA; V gene: TRBV7-8; CDR3 DNA: TGTGCCAGCAGCAAAAAAGGTACGGGTCAGGAGACCCAGTACTTC; CDR3 protein: CASSKKGTGQETQYF
J gene: TRBJ2-1; clone size: NA; D gene: TRBD2; V gene: TRBV30; CDR3 DNA: TGTGCCTTCCTACACGAGACTAGCGGATACAATGAGCAGTTCTTC; CDR3 protein: CAFLHETSGYNEQFF
J gene: TRBJ1-2; clone size: NA; D gene: TRBD1; V gene: TRBV18; CDR3 DNA: TGTGCCAGCTCCTCGACAGGGAACTATGGCTACACCTTC; CDR3 protein: CASSSTGNYGYTF
J gene: TRBJ1-3; clone size: NA; D gene: TRBD1; V gene: TRBV10-3; CDR3 DNA: TGTGCCATCAGTGGGACAGGGGGAACTGGAAACACCATATATTTT; CDR3 protein: CAISGTGGTGNTIYF
J gene: TRBJ2-1; clone size: NA; D gene: TRBD2; V gene: TRBV5-1; CDR3 DNA: TGCGCCAGCAGCTTGGTAGCGGGGCCCTACAATGAGCAGTTCTTC; CDR3 protein: CASSLVAGPYNEQFF
J gene: TRBJ1-4; clone size: NA; D gene: NA; V gene: TRBV2; CDR3 DNA: TGTGCCAGCAGTGAAGGGGCAGGGTTCTATGAAAAACTGTTTTTT; CDR3 protein: CASSEGAGFYEKLFF
J gene: TRBJ1-5; clone size: few; D gene: NA; V gene: TRBV2; CDR3 DNA: TGTGCCAGCCAGGATTATAGCAATCAGCCCCAGCATTTT; CDR3 protein: CASQDYSNQPQHF
J gene: TRBJ2-1; clone size: NA; D gene: NA; V gene: TRBV5-6; CDR3 DNA: TGTGCCAGCAGCTTGGCCAGGCCTTCCTACAATGAGCAGTTCTTC; CDR3 protein: CASSLARPSYNEQFF
J gene: TRBJ1-2; clone size: NA; D gene: NA; V gene: TRBV6-1; CDR3 DNA: TGTGCCAGCGATGTCGGGAACCTAATCTATGGCTACACCTTC; CDR3 protein: CASDVGNLIYGYTF
J gene: TRBJ2-7; clone size: NA; D gene: NA; V gene: TRBV21-1; CDR3 DNA: TGTGCCAGCAGCAAAGGAGGCCACCGGAGAGGGAACTACGAGCAGTACTTC; CDR3 protein: CASSKGGHRRGNYEQYF
J gene: TRBJ2-1; clone size: NA; D gene: TRBD2; V gene: TRBV2; CDR3 DNA: TGTGCCAGCAGTGGTCCTAGCGGTTCGAGGTCCTACAATGAGCAGTTCTTC; CDR3 protein: CASSGPSGSRSYNEQFF
J gene: TRBJ2-1; clone size: NA; D gene: TRBD1; V gene: TRBV19; CDR3 DNA: TGTGCCAGTACCAGGGGGACAGGGAAATTCAATGAGCAGTTCTTC; CDR3 protein: CASTRGTGKFNEQFF
J gene: TRBJ2-3; clone size: NA; D gene: NA; V gene: TRBV5-1; CDR3 DNA: TGCGCCAGCCAAGAAAATACAGGGAAAGATACGCAGTATTTT; CDR3 protein: CASQENTGKDTQYF
J gene: TRBJ1-2; clone size: NA; D gene: NA; V gene: TRBV4-2; CDR3 DNA: TGTGCCACCTGGGACTCGGGGAGCTATGGCTACACCTTC; CDR3 protein: CATWDSGSYGYTF
J gene: TRBJ2-6; clone size: NA; D gene: TRBD1; V gene: TRBV27; CDR3 DNA: TGTGCCAGCAGCCGAGGACAGGGCCCGGTGGGGGCCAACGTCCTGACTTTC; CDR3 protein: CASSRGQGPVGANVLTF
J gene: TRBJ2-1; clone size: NA; D gene: NA; V gene: TRBV6-5; CDR3 DNA: TGTGCCAGCAGTTACTCCACGGGCAATGAGCAGTTCTTC; CDR3 protein: CASSYSTGNEQFF
J gene: TRBJ2-1; clone size: NA; D gene: TRBD2; V gene: TRBV11-3; CDR3 DNA: TGTGCCAGCAGCTTAGCCAGCGGGGCCTACAATGAGCAGTTCTTC; CDR3 protein: CASSLASGAYNEQFF
J gene: TRBJ2-1; clone size: NA; D gene: NA; V gene: TRBV6-5; CDR3 DNA: TGTGCCAGCAAGTATCGAGCTGTGCAGTTCTTC; CDR3 protein: CASKYRAVQFF
J gene: TRBJ1-6; clone size: NA; D gene: NA; V gene: TRBV2; CDR3 DNA: TGTGCCACCACCCTCCGGACAAGAGCTATTTCACCCCTCCACTTT; CDR3 protein: CATTLRTRAISPLHF
J gene: TRBJ1-4; clone size: NA; D gene: NA; V gene: TRBV6-5; CDR3 DNA: TGTGCCAGCAGTGAGTCTGCAACTAATGAAAAACTGTTTTTT; CDR3 protein: CASSESATNEKLFF
J gene: TRBJ1-1; clone size: NA; D gene: TRBD1; V gene: TRBV5-1; CDR3 DNA: TGCGCCAGCAGCGAGGGACAGGGTGGGGCTTTCTTT; CDR3 protein: CASSEGQGGAFF
J gene: TRBJ2-1; clone size: NA; D gene: NA; V gene: TRBV27; CDR3 DNA: TGTGCCAGCCAGAGAGGCCCTAGCTCCTACAATGAGCAGTTCTTC; CDR3 protein: CASQRGPSSYNEQFF
J gene: TRBJ2-7; clone size: NA; D gene: NA; V gene: TRBV11-2; CDR3 DNA: TGTGCCAGCAGCCCATTTGGGGGGACCAGGGAGCAGTACTTC; CDR3 protein: CASSPFGGTREQYF
J gene: TRBJ2-7; clone size: NA; D gene: NA; V gene: TRBV11-1; CDR3 DNA: TGTGCCAGCAGTTCCAGGTCAGGGGGGCCCTACGAGCAGTACTTC; CDR3 protein: CASSSRSGGPYEQYF
J gene: TRBJ1-1; clone size: NA; D gene: TRBD1; V gene: TRBV6-5; CDR3 DNA: TGTGCCAGCAGTCTGACAGGGGTGAAGAACACTGAAGCTTTCTTT; CDR3 protein: CASSLTGVKNTEAFF
J gene: TRBJ2-2; clone size: few; D gene: NA; V gene: TRBV4-2; CDR3 DNA: TGTGCCAGCAGCCAAGAAAACAGCAACACCGGGGAGCTGTTTTTT; CDR3 protein: CASSQENSNTGELFF
J gene: TRBJ1-4; clone size: NA; D gene: NA; V gene: TRBV28; CDR3 DNA: TGTGCCAGCAGTCAGGACAAAAAACTGTTTTTT; CDR3 protein: CASSQDKKLFF
J gene: TRBJ2-1; clone size: NA; D gene: NA; V gene: TRBV7-2; CDR3 DNA: TGTGCCAGCAGCTTGGGCAGGGTCAATGAGCAGTTCTTC; CDR3 protein: CASSLGRVNEQFF
J gene: TRBJ1-1; clone size: NA; D gene: TRBD1; V gene: TRBV30; CDR3 DNA: TGTGCCTGGAGTCCCCTACAGGGGCAGGCTGAAGCTTTCTTT; CDR3 protein: CAWSPLQGQAEAFF
J gene: TRBJ2-3; clone size: NA; D gene: TRBD1; V gene: TRBV5-4; CDR3 DNA: TGTGCCAGCAGCCGCTTGACAGGGGACCCCACAGATACGCAGTATTTT; CDR3 protein: CASSRLTGDPTDTQYF
J gene: TRBJ2-1; clone size: NA; D gene: TRBD2; V gene: TRBV5-5; CDR3 DNA: TGTGCCAGCAGCGCTGGTCTAGCGGTTAGCTCCTACAATGAGCAGTTCTTC; CDR3 protein: CASSAGLAVSSYNEQFF
J gene: TRBJ2-5; clone size: NA; D gene: TRBD2; V gene: TRBV27; CDR3 DNA: TGTGCCAGCAGTCTACTAGCGGGATGGGGCAAAGAGACCCAGTACTTC; CDR3 protein: CASSLLAGWGKETQYF
J gene: TRBJ2-1; clone size: once; D gene: NA; V gene: TRBV7-2; CDR3 DNA: TGTGCCAGCAGCTTAGCGTTCCAGGGGGGTGAGCAGTTCTTC; CDR3 protein: CASSLAFQGGEQFF
J gene: TRBJ2-2; clone size: NA; D gene: TRBD1; V gene: TRBV27; CDR3 DNA: TGTGCCAGCAGTAGGACAGGGGGAGGCGGGGAGCTGTTTTTT; CDR3 protein: CASSRTGGGGELFF
J gene: TRBJ2-7; clone size: NA; D gene: NA; V gene: TRBV5-1; CDR3 DNA: TGCGCCAGCAGCTTGTTGGCAGACTACGAGCAGTACTTC; CDR3 protein: CASSLLADYEQYF
J gene: TRBJ2-1; clone size: NA; D gene: TRBD2; V gene: TRBV6-1; CDR3 DNA: TGTGCCAGCAATCCTAGCGGGAGGGGTGAGCAGTTCTTC; CDR3 protein: CASNPSGRGEQFF
J gene: TRBJ2-3; clone size: NA; D gene: TRBD2; V gene: TRBV9; CDR3 DNA: TGTGCCAGCAGCAATAGCGGGACAACCACAGATACGCAGTATTTT; CDR3 protein: CASSNSGTTTDTQYF
J gene: TRBJ2-7; clone size: NA; D gene: TRBD2; V gene: TRBV7-2; CDR3 DNA: TGTGCCTCAGGCGGGGGGCTGGGCTACGAGCAGTACTTC; CDR3 protein: CASGGGLGYEQYF
J gene: TRBJ2-7; clone size: NA; D gene: TRBD1; V gene: TRBV7-3; CDR3 DNA: TGTGCCAGCAGCTTAGGGGGGACAGGCTACGAGCAGTACTTC; CDR3 protein: CASSLGGTGYEQYF
J gene: TRBJ2-3; clone size: NA; D gene: NA; V gene: TRBV6-5; CDR3 DNA: TGTGCCAGCAGTCCCGTGAGAGACACAGATACGCAGTATTTT; CDR3 protein: CASSPVRDTDTQYF
J gene: TRBJ1-2; clone size: NA; D gene: TRBD1; V gene: TRBV27; CDR3 DNA: TGTGCCAGCAGCTACCGACAGGGCTATGGCTACACCTTC; CDR3 protein: CASSYRQGYGYTF
J gene: TRBJ2-7; clone size: once; D gene: NA; V gene: TRBV2; CDR3 DNA: TGTGCCAGCAGCATCCGACAGGTATCCTACGAGCAGTACTTC; CDR3 protein: CASSIRQVSYEQYF
J gene: TRBJ2-1; clone size: once; D gene: TRBD2; V gene: TRBV5-1; CDR3 DNA: TGCGCCAGCAGCTTCGTAGCGGGGGCTTACAATGAGCAGTTCTTC; CDR3 protein: CASSFVAGAYNEQFF
J gene: TRBJ1-3; clone size: NA; D gene: TRBD1; V gene: TRBV9; CDR3 DNA: TGTGCCAGCAGTAGGACAGGGGGCTTTGTAGACACCATATATTTT; CDR3 protein: CASSRTGGFVDTIYF